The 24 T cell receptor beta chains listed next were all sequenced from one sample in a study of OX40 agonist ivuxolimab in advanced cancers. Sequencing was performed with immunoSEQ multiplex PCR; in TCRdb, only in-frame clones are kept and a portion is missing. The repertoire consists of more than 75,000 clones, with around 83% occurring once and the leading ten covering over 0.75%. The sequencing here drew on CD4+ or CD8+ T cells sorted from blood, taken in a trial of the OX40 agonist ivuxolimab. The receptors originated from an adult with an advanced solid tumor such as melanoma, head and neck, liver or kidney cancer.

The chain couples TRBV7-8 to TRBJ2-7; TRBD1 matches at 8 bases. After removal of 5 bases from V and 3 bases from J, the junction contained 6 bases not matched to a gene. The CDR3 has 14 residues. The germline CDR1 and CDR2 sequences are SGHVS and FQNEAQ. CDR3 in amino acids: CASSQTDRGYEQYF. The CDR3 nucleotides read TGTGCCAGCAGCCAGACTGACAGGGGCTACGAGCAGTACTTC.

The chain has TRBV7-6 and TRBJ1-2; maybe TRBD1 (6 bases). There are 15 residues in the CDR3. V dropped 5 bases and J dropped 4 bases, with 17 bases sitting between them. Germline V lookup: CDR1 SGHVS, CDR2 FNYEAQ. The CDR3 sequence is CASSKAGGQGYGYTF. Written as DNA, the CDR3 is TGTGCCAGCAGCAAAGCGGGGGGCCAAGGCTATGGCTACACCTTC. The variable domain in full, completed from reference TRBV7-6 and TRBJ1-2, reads GAGVSQSPRYKVTKRGQDVALRCDPISGHVSLYWYRQALGQGPEFLTYFNYEAQQDKSGLPNDRFSAERPEGSISTLTIQRTEQRDSAMYRCASSKAGGQGYGYTFGSGTRLTVV.

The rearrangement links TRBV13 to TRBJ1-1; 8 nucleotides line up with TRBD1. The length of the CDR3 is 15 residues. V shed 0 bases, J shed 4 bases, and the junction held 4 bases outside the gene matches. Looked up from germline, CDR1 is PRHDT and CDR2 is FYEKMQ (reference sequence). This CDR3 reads CASSLGTGVATEAFF. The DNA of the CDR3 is TGTGCCAGCAGCTTAGGGACAGGGGTCGCCACTGAAGCTTTCTTT. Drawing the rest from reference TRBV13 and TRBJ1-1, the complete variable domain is AAGVIQSPRHLIKEKRETATLKCYPIPRHDTVYWYQQGPGQDPQFLISFYEKMQSDKGSIPDRFSAQQFSDYHSELNMSSLELGDSALYFCASSLGTGVATEAFFGQGTRLTVV.

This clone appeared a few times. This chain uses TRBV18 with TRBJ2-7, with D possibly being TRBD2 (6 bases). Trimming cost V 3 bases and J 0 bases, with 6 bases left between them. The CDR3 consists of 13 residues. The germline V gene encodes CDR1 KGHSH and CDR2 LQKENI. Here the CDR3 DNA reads TGTGCCAGCTCACCGGACTACTCCTACGAGCAGTACTTC. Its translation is CASSPDYSYEQYF.

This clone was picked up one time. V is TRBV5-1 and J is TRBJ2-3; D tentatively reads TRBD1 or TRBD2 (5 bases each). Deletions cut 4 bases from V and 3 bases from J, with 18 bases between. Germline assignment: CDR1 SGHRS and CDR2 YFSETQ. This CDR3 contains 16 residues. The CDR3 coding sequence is TGCGCCAGCAGCCTAAGGGGAACAGGACTTACAGATACGCAGTATTTT. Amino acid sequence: CASSLRGTGLTDTQYF.

CDR3 loop: CASSPVSGAGGHREQYF. CDR3 in DNA: TGTGCCAGCAGCCCAGTCTCCGGGGCGGGAGGGCACCGGGAGCAGTACTTC. V is TRBV4-2 and J is TRBJ2-7; 9 bases align to TRBD2. V lost 4 bases and J lost 7; bases outside the gene matches: 17. Germline CDR1 reads LGHNA; CDR2 reads YNFKEQ. This CDR3 is 17 amino acids long.

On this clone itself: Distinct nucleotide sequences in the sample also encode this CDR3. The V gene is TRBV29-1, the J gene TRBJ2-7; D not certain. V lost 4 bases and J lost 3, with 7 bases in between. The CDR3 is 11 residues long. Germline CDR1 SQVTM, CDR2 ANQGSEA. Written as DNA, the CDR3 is TGCAGCGTTGGGCGCGGCTACGAGCAGTACTTC. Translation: CSVGRGYEQYF.

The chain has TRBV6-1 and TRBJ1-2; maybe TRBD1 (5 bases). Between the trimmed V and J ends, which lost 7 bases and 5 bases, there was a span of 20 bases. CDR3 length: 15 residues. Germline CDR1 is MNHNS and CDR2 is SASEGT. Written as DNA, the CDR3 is TGTGCCAGCATCAATGGGGACGGGCTGGGATATGGCTACACCTTC. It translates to CASINGDGLGYGYTF.

The CDR3 spells CASSQGGYSTNEKLFF. DNA for the CDR3: TGTGCCAGCAGCCAGGGAGGGTATTCAACTAATGAAAAACTGTTTTTT. The chain links TRBV4-2 to TRBJ1-4; the D is unclear. V was clipped by 3 bases and J by 0 bases, with 11 bases between them. This CDR3 contains 16 residues. Germline V gene sequence: CDR1 LGHNA, CDR2 YNFKEQ.

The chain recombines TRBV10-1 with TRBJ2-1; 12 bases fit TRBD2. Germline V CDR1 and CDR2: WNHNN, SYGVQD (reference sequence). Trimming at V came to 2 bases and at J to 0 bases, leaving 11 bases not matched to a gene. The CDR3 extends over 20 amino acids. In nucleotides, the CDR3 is TGCGCCAGCAGTGAGGGGGCACTAGCGGGGGGCTCCAGCTCCTACAATGAGCAGTTCTTC. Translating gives CASSEGALAGGSSSYNEQFF.

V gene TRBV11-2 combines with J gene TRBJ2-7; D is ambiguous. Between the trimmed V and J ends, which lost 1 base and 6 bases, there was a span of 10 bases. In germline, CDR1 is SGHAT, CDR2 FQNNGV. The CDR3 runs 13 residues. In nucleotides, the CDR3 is TGTGCCAGCAGCTTAGTCCGGGCCAGCGAGCAGTACTTC. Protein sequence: CASSLVRASEQYF.

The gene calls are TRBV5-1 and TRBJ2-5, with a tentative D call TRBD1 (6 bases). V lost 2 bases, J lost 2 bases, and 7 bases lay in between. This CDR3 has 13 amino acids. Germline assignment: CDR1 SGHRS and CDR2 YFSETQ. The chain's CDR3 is CASSLQGQETQYF. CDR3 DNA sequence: TGCGCCAGCAGCTTACAGGGACAAGAGACCCAGTACTTC.

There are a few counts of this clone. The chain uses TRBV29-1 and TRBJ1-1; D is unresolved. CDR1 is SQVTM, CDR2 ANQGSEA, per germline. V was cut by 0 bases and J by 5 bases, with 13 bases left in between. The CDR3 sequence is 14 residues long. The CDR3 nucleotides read TGCAGCGTTGAAGAGGAGGGAATAGGGACTGAAGCTTTCTTT. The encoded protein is CSVEEEGIGTEAFF.

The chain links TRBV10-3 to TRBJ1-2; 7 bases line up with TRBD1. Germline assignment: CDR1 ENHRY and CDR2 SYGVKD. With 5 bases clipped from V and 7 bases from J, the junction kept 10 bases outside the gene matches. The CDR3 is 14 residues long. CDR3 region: CAISWDSQRGGYTF. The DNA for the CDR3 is TGTGCCATCAGTTGGGACAGCCAACGGGGTGGCTACACCTTC.

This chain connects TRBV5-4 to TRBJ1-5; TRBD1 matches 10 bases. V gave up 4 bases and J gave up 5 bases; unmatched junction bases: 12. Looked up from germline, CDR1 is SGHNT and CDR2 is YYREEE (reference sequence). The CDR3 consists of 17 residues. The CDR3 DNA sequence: TGTGCCAGCAGCATGTTTACCGGGACAGGGGCCTATCAGCCCCAGCATTTT. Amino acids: CASSMFTGTGAYQPQHF.

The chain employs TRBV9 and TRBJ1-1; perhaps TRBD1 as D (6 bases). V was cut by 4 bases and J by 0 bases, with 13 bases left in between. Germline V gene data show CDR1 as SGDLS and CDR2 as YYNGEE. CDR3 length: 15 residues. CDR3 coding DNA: TGTGCCAGCAGCACGTTGGACAGTATGAACACTGAAGCTTTCTTT. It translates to CASSTLDSMNTEAFF.

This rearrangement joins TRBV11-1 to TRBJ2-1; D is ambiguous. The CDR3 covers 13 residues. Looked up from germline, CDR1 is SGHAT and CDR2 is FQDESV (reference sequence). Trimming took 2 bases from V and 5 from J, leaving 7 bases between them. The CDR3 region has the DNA TGTGCCAGCAGCTTATCGCAGAACAATGAGCAGTTCTTC. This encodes CASSLSQNNEQFF.

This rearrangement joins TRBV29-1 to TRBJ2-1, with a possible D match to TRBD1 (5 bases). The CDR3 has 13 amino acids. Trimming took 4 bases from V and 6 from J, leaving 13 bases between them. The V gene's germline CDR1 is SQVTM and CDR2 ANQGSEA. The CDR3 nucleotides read TGCAGCGTTGGTAGGTCTACAGGCAATGAGCAGTTCTTC. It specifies CSVGRSTGNEQFF.

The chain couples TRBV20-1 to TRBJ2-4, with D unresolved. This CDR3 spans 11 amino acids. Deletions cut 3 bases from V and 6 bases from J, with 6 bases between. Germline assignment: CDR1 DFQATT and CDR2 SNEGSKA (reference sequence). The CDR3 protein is CSASDPNIQYF. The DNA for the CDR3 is TGCAGTGCTAGTGATCCAAACATTCAGTACTTC.

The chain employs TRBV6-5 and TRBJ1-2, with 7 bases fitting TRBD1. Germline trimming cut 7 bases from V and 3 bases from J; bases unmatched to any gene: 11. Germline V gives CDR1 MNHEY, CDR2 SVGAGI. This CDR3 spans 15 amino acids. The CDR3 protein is CASTSYGQADYGYTF. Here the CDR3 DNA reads TGTGCCAGCACATCATACGGACAGGCGGACTATGGCTACACCTTC.

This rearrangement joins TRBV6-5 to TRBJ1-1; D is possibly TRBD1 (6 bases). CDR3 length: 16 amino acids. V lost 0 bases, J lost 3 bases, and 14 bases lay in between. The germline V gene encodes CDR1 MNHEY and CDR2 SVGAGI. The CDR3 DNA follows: TGTGCCAGCAGTTACTCGAACGTAGGGGGGTACACTGAAGCTTTCTTT. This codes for CASSYSNVGGYTEAFF.

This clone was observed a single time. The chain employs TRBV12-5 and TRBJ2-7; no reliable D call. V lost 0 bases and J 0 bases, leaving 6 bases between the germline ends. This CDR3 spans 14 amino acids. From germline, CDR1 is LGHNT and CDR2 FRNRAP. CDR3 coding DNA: TGTGCTAGTGGTTTGGTGCCGGCCTCCTACGAGCAGTACTTC. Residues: CASGLVPASYEQYF.

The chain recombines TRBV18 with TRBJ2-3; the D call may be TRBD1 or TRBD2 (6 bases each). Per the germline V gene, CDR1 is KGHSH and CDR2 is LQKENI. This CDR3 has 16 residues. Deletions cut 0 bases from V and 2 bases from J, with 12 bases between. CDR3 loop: CASSPPRRDTTDTQYF. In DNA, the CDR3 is TGTGCCAGCTCACCACCAAGGCGGGACACCACAGATACGCAGTATTTT.

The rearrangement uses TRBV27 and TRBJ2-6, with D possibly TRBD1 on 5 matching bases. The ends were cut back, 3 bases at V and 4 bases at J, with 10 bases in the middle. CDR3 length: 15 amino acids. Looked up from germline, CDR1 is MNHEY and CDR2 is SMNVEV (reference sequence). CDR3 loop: CASSFWGSGANVLTF. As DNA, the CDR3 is TGTGCCAGCAGTTTTTGGGGCTCCGGGGCCAACGTCCTGACTTTC.